The following is a T cell receptor (beta chain) sequence with its context. Its antigen has not been determined. Base qualities are not provided; no much larger clone lies one nucleotide away. This specimen comes from a study of OX40 agonist ivuxolimab in advanced cancers. As for the study more broadly: Ivuxolimab, which targeted the costimulatory receptor OX40 (CD134), was an agonistic, fully human IgG2 monoclonal antibody. In the dose-escalation cohort, 65% to 85% of patients were male, and the mean age was 60 years with a range of about 20 to 80. Intravenous ivuxolimab was administered to patients every 2 weeks at six dose levels: 0.01, 0.1, 0.3, 1.5, 3 and 10 mg/kg. The paper reports the monotherapy dose-escalation portion (N = 52 patients) of the phase I ivuxolimab trial. Patients were allowed to have had prior anti-PD-1, anti-PD-L1 or anti-CTLA-4 therapy, and approximately 40% of the dose-escalation patients had been treated with checkpoint inhibitors. Partial responses occurred in three dose-escalation patients, of whom one had hepatocellular carcinoma and two had cutaneous melanoma. The point of sequencing TCRbeta in the periphery was to test whether ivuxolimab changed TCR sequence diversity and drove clonal T-cell expansion. Of the 50 to 55 dose-escalation patients, hepatocellular carcinoma was present in 19, melanoma in approximately 15, renal cell carcinoma in 9 and head and neck cancer in 9.

Patients with a history of autoimmune disease or receiving systemic immunosuppression were excluded from the trial. Peripheral blood for TCR sequencing was collected from all dose cohorts at baseline, on cycle 4 day 1, and on cycle 7 day 1. Samples came from an open-label, multicenter, first-in-human phase I dose-escalation trial of ivuxolimab. Adults with locally advanced or metastatic melanoma, renal cell, hepatocellular, or head and neck squamous cell carcinoma were enrolled in the trial. CD4+ and CD8+ T cells were sorted separately from peripheral blood before TCR sequencing. The investigation overall reported the following: In partial responders in the 0.1-3.0 mg/kg groups, normalized peripheral clonal expansion was found to be among the lowest, especially among CD8+ T cells. At doses of 0.1 to 3.0 mg/kg, clonal expansion of both CD4+ and CD8+ T cells in blood was seen between baseline and week 6. The antigen specificity of the clonally expanded peripheral T cells was not determined. Low levels of normalized T-cell clonal expansion were also shown by some nonresponding patients. After ivuxolimab, expanded clones were on average more numerous among CD8+ T cells than among CD4+ T cells.

To sequence the TCRbeta CDR3 region, genomic DNA was isolated from the sorted cells. The immunoSEQ Assay was used to sequence the TCRbeta CDR3 regions. TCRdb stores this immuneACCESS table with in-frame sequences only. Part of the clones is absent; in the studies checked, under half of the shortfall reflects unresolved V genes, and no reason is known for the rest. For this sample the table gives 70,000 to 90,000 clones, of which roughly 83% were detected only once. The ten top clones hold around 7.8% of the sample. From a lookup of the germline V gene (reference sequence), CDR1 and CDR2 are LNHDA and SQIVND. Ends trimmed: V by 10 bases, J by 0 bases; bases unmatched to a gene: 2. Counted from cysteine to phenylalanine, this CDR3 has 12 amino acids. CDR3 DNA only is kept here, 36 bases in frame from base 1.

The sequences come from CD4+ or CD8+ T cells sorted from blood, collected in a trial of the OX40 agonist ivuxolimab. The TCR comes from an adult with an advanced solid tumor such as melanoma, head and neck, liver or kidney cancer. The chain is assembled from TRBV19 and TRBJ1-1; TRBD1 agrees with 7 junctional bases. The CDR3 protein sequence reads: CANDRVNTEAFF. The DNA is TGTGCCAACGACAGGGTGAACACTGAAGCTTTCTTT.